A selection of T cell receptor beta chains follows, all from one sample in a study of T cell clones after liver transplantation. The assay was immunoSEQ multiplex PCR, and TCRdb's table has in-frame clones only and misses some. Here the sample spans roughly 120,000 clones, about nine tenths being singletons. Sequencing was performed on CD4+ T cells from blood, taken 12 months after liver transplant. The receptors stem from a human patient who received a liver transplant. Among the T cells, some may be from the graft donor. CDR3s include the opening cysteine and the closing phenylalanine or tryptophan.

J gene: TRBJ2-7
V gene: TRBV5-6
CDR3 protein: CASSLAEARGNEQYF

J gene: TRBJ2-5
V gene: TRBV28
CDR3 protein: CASSTSQGVRETQYF

J gene: TRBJ2-1
V gene: TRBV29-1
CDR3 protein: CSVAGEQGNYNEQFF

J gene: TRBJ1-5
V gene: TRBV21-1
CDR3 protein: CASSWDRGNQPQHF

J gene: TRBJ1-5
V gene: TRBV7-9
CDR3 protein: CASSQGSNQPQHF

J gene: TRBJ2-2
V gene: TRBV28
CDR3 protein: CASSLGAGGELFF

J gene: TRBJ1-5
V gene: TRBV4-1
CDR3 protein: CASSQEEGGYQPQHF

J gene: TRBJ2-3
V gene: TRBV27
CDR3 protein: CASSMRGISTDTQYF

J gene: TRBJ1-5
V gene: TRBV30
CDR3 protein: CAWSQYSHVGGRSSNQPQHF

J gene: TRBJ1-2
V gene: TRBV5-6
CDR3 protein: CASSLNGLYGYTF

J gene: TRBJ2-7
V gene: TRBV2
CDR3 protein: CASSGATYEQYF

J gene: TRBJ2-5
V gene: TRBV5-4
CDR3 protein: CASSGGLAGAQETQYF

J gene: TRBJ2-2
V gene: TRBV6-5
CDR3 protein: CASSWGTGVTGELFF

J gene: TRBJ1-4
V gene: TRBV28
CDR3 protein: CASSKLAQPALGGEKLFF

J gene: TRBJ1-1
V gene: TRBV7-9
CDR3 protein: CASSYRVEAFF

J gene: TRBJ1-5
V gene: TRBV28
CDR3 protein: CASIGQGLYSNQPQHF

J gene: TRBJ1-1
V gene: TRBV14
CDR3 protein: CASSRTGMSTEAFF

J gene: TRBJ2-4
V gene: TRBV18
CDR3 protein: CASSQAGATGAKNIQYF

J gene: TRBJ1-1
V gene: TRBV7-3
CDR3 protein: CASSLQPNTEAFF

J gene: TRBJ1-2
V gene: TRBV4-3
CDR3 protein: CASSQAGLNYGYTF

J gene: TRBJ1-1
V gene: TRBV5-6
CDR3 protein: CASSGFGPMNTEAFF

J gene: TRBJ2-1
V gene: TRBV19
CDR3 protein: CASSLAAGYNEQFF

J gene: TRBJ1-1
V gene: TRBV12-5
CDR3 protein: CASGFTEAFF

J gene: TRBJ1-1
V gene: TRBV10-3
CDR3 protein: CAISDAGASTEAFF

J gene: TRBJ1-1
V gene: TRBV27
CDR3 protein: CASSLGAGRTEAFF

J gene: TRBJ1-3
V gene: TRBV7-9
CDR3 protein: CASSWTGDLSGNTIYF

J gene: TRBJ2-7
V gene: TRBV14
CDR3 protein: CASSQAGTFSYEQYF

J gene: TRBJ2-3
V gene: TRBV11-3
CDR3 protein: CASSLGGQGRTDTQYF

J gene: TRBJ1-4
V gene: TRBV5-6
CDR3 protein: CASSPDRGRHEKLFF